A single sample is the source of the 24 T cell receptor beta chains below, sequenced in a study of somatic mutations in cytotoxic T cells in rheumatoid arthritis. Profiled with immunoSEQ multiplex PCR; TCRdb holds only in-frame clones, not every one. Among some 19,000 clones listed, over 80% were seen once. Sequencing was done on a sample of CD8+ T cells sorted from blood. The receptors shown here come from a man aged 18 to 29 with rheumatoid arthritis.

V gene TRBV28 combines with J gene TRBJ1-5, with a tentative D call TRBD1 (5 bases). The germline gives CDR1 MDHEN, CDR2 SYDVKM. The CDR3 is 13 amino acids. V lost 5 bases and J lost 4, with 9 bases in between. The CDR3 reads CASSRQPNQPQHF. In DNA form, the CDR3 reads TGTGCCAGCAGTCGACAGCCTAATCAGCCCCAGCATTTT.

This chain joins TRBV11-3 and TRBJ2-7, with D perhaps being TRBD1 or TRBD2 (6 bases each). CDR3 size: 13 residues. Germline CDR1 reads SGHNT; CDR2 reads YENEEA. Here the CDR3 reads CGGDIPSSYEQYF. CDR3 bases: TGTGGGGGGGACATCCCGAGCTCCTACGAGCAGTACTTC.

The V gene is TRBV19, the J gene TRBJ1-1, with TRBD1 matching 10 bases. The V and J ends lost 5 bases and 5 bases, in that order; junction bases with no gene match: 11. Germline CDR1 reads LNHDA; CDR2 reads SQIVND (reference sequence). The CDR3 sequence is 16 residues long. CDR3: CASSHGQGVIGTEAFF. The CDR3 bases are TGTGCCAGTAGTCACGGACAGGGGGTAATAGGGACTGAAGCTTTCTTT.

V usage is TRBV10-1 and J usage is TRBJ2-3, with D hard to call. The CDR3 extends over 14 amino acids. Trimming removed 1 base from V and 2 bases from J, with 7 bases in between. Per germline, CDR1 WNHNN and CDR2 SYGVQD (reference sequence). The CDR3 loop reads CASSELQNTDTQYF. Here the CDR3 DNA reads TGCGCCAGCAGTGAGTTACAGAACACAGATACGCAGTATTTT.

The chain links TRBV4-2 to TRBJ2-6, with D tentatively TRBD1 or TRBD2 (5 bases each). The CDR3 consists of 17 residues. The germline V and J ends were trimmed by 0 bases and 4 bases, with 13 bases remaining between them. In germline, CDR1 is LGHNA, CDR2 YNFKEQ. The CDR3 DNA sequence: TGTGCCAGCAGCCAAGATTGGGGGTTCGCCGGGGCCAACGTCCTGACTTTC. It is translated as CASSQDWGFAGANVLTF.

DNA of the CDR3: TGCGCCAGCAGCCCACATAGCGGATTTGGGGCCTCCTACGAGCAGTACTTC. Its protein product is CASSPHSGFGASYEQYF. The genes are TRBV4-3 and TRBJ2-7, with D possibly being TRBD2 (6 bases). The ends were cut back, 4 bases at V and 0 bases at J, with 19 bases in the middle. Germline loops: CDR1 LGHNA, CDR2 YSLEER. The CDR3 is 17 residues long.

This chain's CDR3 is CASSLYRGLGNTIYF. The DNA of the CDR3 is TGTGCCAGCAGCTTATACAGGGGGCTTGGAAACACCATATATTTT. The J gene is TRBJ1-3, the V gene TRBV7-2; 9 bases are a match to TRBD1. The germline gives CDR1 SGHTA, CDR2 FQGNSA. Losses at the gene ends were 2 bases for V and 3 bases for J; bases not matched to a gene: 2. The CDR3 is 15 amino acids.

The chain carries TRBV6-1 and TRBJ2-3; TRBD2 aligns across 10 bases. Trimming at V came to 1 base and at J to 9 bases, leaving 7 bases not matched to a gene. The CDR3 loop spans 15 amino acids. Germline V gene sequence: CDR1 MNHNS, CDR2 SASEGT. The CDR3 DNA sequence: TGTGCCAGCAGTGAAGTGGCTAGCGGGGGTGACACGCAGTATTTT. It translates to CASSEVASGGDTQYF.

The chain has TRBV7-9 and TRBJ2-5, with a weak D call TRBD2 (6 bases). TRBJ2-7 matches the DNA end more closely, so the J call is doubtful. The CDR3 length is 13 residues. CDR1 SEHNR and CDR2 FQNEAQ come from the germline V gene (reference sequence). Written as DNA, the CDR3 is TGTGCCAGCAGTTCTGGAGGGGCCCACGAGCAGTACTTC. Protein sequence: CASSSGGAHEQYF.

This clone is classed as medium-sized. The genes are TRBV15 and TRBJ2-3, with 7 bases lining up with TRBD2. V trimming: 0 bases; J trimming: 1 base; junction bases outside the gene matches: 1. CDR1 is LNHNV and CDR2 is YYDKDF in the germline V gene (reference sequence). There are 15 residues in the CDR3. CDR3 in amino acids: CATSRDRGGTDTQYF. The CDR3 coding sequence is TGTGCCACCAGCAGAGATCGGGGGGGCACAGATACGCAGTATTTT.

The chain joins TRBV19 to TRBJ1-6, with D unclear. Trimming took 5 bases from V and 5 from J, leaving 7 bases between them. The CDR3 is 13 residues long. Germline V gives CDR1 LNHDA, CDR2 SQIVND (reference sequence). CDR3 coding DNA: TGTGCCAGTAGTCGGGGAAATAATTCACCCCTCCACTTT. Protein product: CASSRGNNSPLHF.

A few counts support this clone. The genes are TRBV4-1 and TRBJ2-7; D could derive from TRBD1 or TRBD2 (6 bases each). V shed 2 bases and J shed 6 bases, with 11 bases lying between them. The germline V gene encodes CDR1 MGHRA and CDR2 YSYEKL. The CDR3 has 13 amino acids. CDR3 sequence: CASSQSRGAEQYF. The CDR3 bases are TGCGCCAGCAGCCAATCGAGGGGGGCCGAGCAGTACTTC.

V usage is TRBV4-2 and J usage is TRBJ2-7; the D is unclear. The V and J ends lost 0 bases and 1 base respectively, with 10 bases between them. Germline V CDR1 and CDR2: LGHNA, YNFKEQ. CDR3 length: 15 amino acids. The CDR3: CASSQDMDSSYEQYF. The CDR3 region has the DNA TGTGCCAGCAGCCAAGACATGGATAGTTCCTACGAGCAGTACTTC.

CDR3 in amino acids: CASSNRGHTEAFF. The CDR3 DNA reads TGTGCCAGCAGTAACAGGGGGCACACTGAAGCTTTCTTT. The chain recombines TRBV6-6 with TRBJ1-1; TRBD1 agrees at 9 bases. V was clipped by 5 bases and J by 3 bases; unmatched bases: 1. This CDR3 has 13 amino acids. Per the germline V gene, CDR1 is MNHNY and CDR2 is SVGAGI (reference sequence).

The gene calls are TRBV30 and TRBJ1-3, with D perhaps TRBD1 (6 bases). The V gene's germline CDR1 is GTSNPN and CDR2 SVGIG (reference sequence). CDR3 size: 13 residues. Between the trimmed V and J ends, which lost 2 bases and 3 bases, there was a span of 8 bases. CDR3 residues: CAWSTGNGNTIYF. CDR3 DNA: TGTGCCTGGAGTACAGGGAATGGAAACACCATATATTTT.

The CDR3 protein is CSVDVAGSYEQYF. CDR3 sequence (DNA): TGCAGCGTCGACGTAGCGGGGTCCTACGAGCAGTACTTC. This sequence joins TRBV29-1 and TRBJ2-7; TRBD2 aligns across 8 bases. V shed 6 bases, J shed 1 base, and the junction held 5 bases outside the gene matches. Germline CDR1 is SQVTM and CDR2 is ANQGSEA. The CDR3 consists of 13 residues.

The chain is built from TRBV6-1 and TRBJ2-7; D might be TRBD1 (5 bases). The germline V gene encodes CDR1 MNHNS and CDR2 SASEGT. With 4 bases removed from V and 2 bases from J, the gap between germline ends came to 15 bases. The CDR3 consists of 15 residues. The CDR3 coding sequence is TGTGCCAGCAGTGGGTTCGCAGGGCTCCCCTACGAGCAGTACTTC. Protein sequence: CASSGFAGLPYEQYF.

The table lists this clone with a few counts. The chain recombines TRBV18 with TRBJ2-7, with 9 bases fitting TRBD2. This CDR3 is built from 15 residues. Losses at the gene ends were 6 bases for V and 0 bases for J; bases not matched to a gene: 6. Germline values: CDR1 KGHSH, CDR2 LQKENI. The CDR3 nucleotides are TGTGCCAGCTCTCCTAGCGGGATAAGCTCCTACGAGCAGTACTTC. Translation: CASSPSGISSYEQYF.

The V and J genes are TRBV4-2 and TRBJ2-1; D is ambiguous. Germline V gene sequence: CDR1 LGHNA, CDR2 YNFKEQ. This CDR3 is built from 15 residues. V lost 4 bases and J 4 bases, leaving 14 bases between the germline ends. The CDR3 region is CASSPPEATYNEQFF. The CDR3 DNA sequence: TGTGCCAGCAGCCCCCCCGAGGCTACATACAATGAGCAGTTCTTC.

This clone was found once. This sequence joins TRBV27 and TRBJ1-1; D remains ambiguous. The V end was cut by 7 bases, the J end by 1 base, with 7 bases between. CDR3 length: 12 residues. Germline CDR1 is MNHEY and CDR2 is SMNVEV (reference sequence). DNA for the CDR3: TGTGCCAGCAACAACCGGAACACTGAAGCTTTCTTT. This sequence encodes CASNNRNTEAFF.

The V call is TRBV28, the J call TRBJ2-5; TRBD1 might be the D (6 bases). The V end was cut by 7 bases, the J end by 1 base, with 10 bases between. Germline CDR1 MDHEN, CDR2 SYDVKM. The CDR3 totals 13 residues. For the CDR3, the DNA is TGTGCCAGCACCTCGGACAGCCAAGAGACCCAGTACTTC. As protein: CASTSDSQETQYF.

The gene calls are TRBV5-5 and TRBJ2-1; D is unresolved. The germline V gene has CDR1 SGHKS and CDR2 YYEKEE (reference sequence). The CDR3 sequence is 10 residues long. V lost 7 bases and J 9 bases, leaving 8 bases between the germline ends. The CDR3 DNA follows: TGTGCCAGCGGTGAAATTGAGCAGTTCTTC. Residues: CASGEIEQFF.

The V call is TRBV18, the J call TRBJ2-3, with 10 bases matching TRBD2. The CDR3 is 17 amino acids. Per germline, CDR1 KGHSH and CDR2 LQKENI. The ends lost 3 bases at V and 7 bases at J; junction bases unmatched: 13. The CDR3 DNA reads TGTGCCAGCTCACCTCCAATTAGCGGGGGGCCCCAGAATACGCAGTATTTT. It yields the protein CASSPPISGGPQNTQYF. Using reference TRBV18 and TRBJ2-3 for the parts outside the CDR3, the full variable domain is NAGVMQNPRHLVRRRGQEARLRCSPMKGHSHVYWYRQLPEEGLKFMVYLQKENIIDESGMPKERFSAEFPKEGPSILRIQQVVRGDSAAYFCASSPPISGGPQNTQYFGPGTRLTVL.

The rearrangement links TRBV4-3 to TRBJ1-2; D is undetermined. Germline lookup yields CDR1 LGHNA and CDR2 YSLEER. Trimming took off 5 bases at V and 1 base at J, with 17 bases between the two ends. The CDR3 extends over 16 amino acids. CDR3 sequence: CASSYTIPSINYGYTF. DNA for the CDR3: TGCGCCAGCAGCTACACGATCCCCAGCATTAACTATGGCTACACCTTC.